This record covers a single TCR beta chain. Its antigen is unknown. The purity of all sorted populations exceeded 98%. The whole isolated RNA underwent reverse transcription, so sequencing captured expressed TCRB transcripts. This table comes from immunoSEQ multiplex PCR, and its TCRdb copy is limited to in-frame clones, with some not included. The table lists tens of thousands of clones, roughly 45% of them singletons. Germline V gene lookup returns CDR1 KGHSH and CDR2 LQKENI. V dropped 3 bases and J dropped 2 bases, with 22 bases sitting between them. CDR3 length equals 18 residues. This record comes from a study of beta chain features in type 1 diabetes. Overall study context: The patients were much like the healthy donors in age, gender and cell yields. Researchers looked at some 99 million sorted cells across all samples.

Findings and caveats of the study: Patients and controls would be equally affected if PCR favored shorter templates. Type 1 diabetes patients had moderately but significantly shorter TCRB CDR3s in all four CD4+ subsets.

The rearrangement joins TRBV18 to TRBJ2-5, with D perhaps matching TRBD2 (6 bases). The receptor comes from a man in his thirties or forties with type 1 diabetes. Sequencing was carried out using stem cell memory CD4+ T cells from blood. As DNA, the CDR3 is TGTGCCAGCTCACCTACGATGGGGCAGGGTGGACTACAAGAGACCCAGTACTTC. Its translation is CASSPTMGQGGLQETQYF. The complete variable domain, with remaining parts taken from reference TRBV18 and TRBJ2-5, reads NAGVMQNPRHLVRRRGQEARLRCSPMKGHSHVYWYRQLPEEGLKFMVYLQKENIIDESGMPKERFSAEFPKEGPSILRIQQVVRGDSAAYFCASSPTMGQGGLQETQYFGPGTRLLVL.